This TCR beta chain was obtained from a study of metastatic and nonmetastatic thyroid tumors. Study as a whole: Patients with malignant and benign thyroid disease provided blood and tumor or nodule tissue, whose repertoires were compared.

Trimming stripped 0 bases from V and 3 bases from J, with 12 bases between. CDR1 MNHEY and CDR2 SVGAGI come from the germline V gene. CDR3 size: 16 residues. Authors' data handling: Construction of a distant-metastasis classifier for papillary thyroid cancer relied on CDR3 differences across clinicopathological groups. TCRdb re-clonotyped the PCR reads through MiXCR. The V and J calls reflect TCRdb's pipeline rather than the authors' work. The sample has over 55,000 clones; less than 30% are singletons. The entire patient cohort was treatment-naive prior to thyroid surgery. Overall study findings and caveats: The reported finding was significantly higher TCR beta diversity in malignant thyroid tumors relative to benign nodules, in blood and tumor.

This clone has a handful of counts. Its antigen remains unidentified. The sequenced material came from blood. The chain links TRBV6-5 to TRBJ1-3; maybe TRBD1 (6 bases). This TCR was recovered from a female donor with papillary thyroid cancer or a benign thyroid nodule (not recorded which). Some clones in this sample may be carry-over from other donors' samples. This CDR3 reads CASSYSAGDYGNTIYF. In DNA, the CDR3 is TGTGCCAGCAGTTACTCGGCAGGGGATTATGGAAACACCATATATTTT.